The 3 T cell receptor beta chains presented below share a single source sample, sequenced in a study of T cell responses to AZD1222 COVID-19 vaccine. The data were produced by immunoSEQ multiplex PCR, yet TCRdb's version contains in-frame clones alone and is incomplete. The sample consists of fewer than 130,000 clones, roughly 92% of them appearing once. The sample consisted of peripheral blood, taken on day 0 of AZD1222 vaccination. The receptor set was obtained from an adult in good health.

This chain links TRBV27 with TRBJ2-3; 12 positions match TRBD2. The length of the CDR3 is 18 residues. After removal of 3 bases from V and 2 bases from J, the junction contained 9 bases not matched to a gene. From germline, CDR1 is MNHEY and CDR2 SMNVEV (reference sequence). The CDR3 loop is CASSFRPGLAGITDTQYF. In DNA form, the CDR3 reads TGTGCCAGCAGTTTTCGGCCAGGACTAGCGGGGATCACAGATACGCAGTATTTT.

This chain uses TRBV30 with TRBJ1-2; tentative D call: TRBD1 (6 bases). Germline-derived CDR1 and CDR2 are GTSNPN and SVGIG (reference sequence). V was trimmed by 2 bases and J by 5 bases, leaving 9 bases between them. CDR3 length: 12 amino acids. This chain's CDR3 is CAWSSQGYGYTF. CDR3 DNA sequence: TGTGCCTGGAGTTCACAGGGTTATGGCTACACCTTC.

This clone was seen only once. The gene calls are TRBV11-3 and TRBJ2-3; D is perhaps TRBD1 or TRBD2 (5 bases each). CDR3 length: 13 residues. The ends were cut back, 8 bases at V and 6 bases at J, with 15 bases in the middle. Germline V CDR1 and CDR2: SGHNT, YENEEA. This CDR3 is CASGGSGRDTQYF. CDR3 in DNA: TGTGCCAGCGGGGGAAGTGGTAGGGATACGCAGTATTTT.